The clone carrying this TCR beta chain was observed a few times. Its antigen is unidentified. The treatment denotes: oral pan-JAK inhibitor, 5-10 mg twice daily. Peripheral blood samples and lesional scalp punch biopsies were obtained from alopecia areata patients. T lymphocytes (CD4+ and CD8+) were sorted from PBMCs. The source of the sample is a study of CD8+ T cells in alopecia areata. Findings and limits, study-wide: Tofacitinib did not eliminate many expanded lesional clones from scalp or blood. Scalp clonality, together with expanded CD8+ clones among the top 100, fell significantly with tofacitinib.

The authors extracted RNA and reverse transcribed it into cDNA as the sequencing template. Assay used: immunoSEQ multiplex PCR; TCRdb lists only in-frame clones, some missing. The sample lists hundreds of thousands of clones; roughly three fifths were seen once. The material was CD4+ T cells sorted from blood, obtained at approximately week 42, from a patient treated with tofacitinib. This sequence originates from a human donor with alopecia areata.

CDR3 residues: CASSQVAGANVLTF. The CDR3 DNA reads as TGCGCCAGCAGCCAAGTGGCCGGGGCCAACGTCCTGACTTTC. V is TRBV4-3 and J is TRBJ2-6; D not resolved. The CDR3 is 14 amino acids. Germline CDR1 LGHNA, CDR2 YSLEER. V lost 1 base and J 4 bases, leaving 5 bases between the germline ends.